There are many counts of the clone carrying this T cell receptor beta chain. What it binds is unknown. At the deep level, the assay was run. Clones were sequenced by immunoSEQ multiplex PCR, and TCRdb holds only the in-frame ones, with some missing. The sample shows approximately 740,000 clones, over 65% of them seen only once. CDR3 length: 14 amino acids. Germline V lookup: CDR1 LNHDA, CDR2 SQIVND (reference sequence). V gave up 9 bases and J gave up 0 bases, with 12 bases separating them. Caucasian adults residing in Nashville, Tennessee made up all the donors. The data are from a study of shared clonotypes between healthy human individuals. Study at large: Donors had three CD4 naive, three CD4 memory, two CD8 naive and one CD8 memory plate apiece.

Study findings and constraints: Since donors were few, the genetic and exposure-history diversity represented was limited.

This TCR came from a woman under 40 in good health. The chain combines TRBV19 with TRBJ1-5; maybe TRBD1 (6 bases). Sequenced: memory CD4+ T cells sorted from blood. Subset described: CD45RA-negative fraction. Here the CDR3 DNA reads TGTGCCAGCAGGGGCAGCAATAGCAATCAGCCCCAGCATTTT. This translates into CASRGSNSNQPQHF.